These 23 T cell receptor beta chains originate from one sample sequenced in a study of OX40 agonist ivuxolimab in advanced cancers. Method: immunoSEQ multiplex PCR; TCRdb's copy keeps in-frame clones and lacks some. Altogether about 98,000 clones are present, 90% to 95% being singletons, with the ten largest covering around 0.28%. This specimen was CD4+ or CD8+ T cells sorted from blood, taken in a trial of the OX40 agonist ivuxolimab. All receptors come from an adult with an advanced solid tumor such as melanoma, head and neck, liver or kidney cancer.

The V call is TRBV7-2, the J call TRBJ1-6, with D unresolved. Per the germline V gene, CDR1 is SGHTA and CDR2 is FQGNSA. V was pared by 2 bases and J by 16 bases, with 9 bases between. The CDR3 is 11 amino acids. Here the CDR3 reads CASSLISSLHF. The DNA for the CDR3 is TGTGCCAGCAGCTTAATTAGCTCTCTCCACTTT.

The V call is TRBV6-1, the J call TRBJ2-3; TRBD2 matches 13 bases. V lost 4 bases, J lost 0 bases, and 4 bases stayed unmatched. The CDR3 has 17 residues. Per germline, CDR1 MNHNS and CDR2 SASEGT. This CDR3 is CASSVSTSGGSTDTQYF. The CDR3, as DNA: TGTGCCAGCAGTGTTTCGACTAGCGGGGGGAGCACAGATACGCAGTATTTT.

This chain joins TRBV5-1 and TRBJ1-5; no clear D. Germline-derived CDR1 and CDR2 are SGHRS and YFSETQ. V was clipped by 0 bases and J by 4 bases, with 11 bases between them. This CDR3 comprises 15 residues. CDR3 sequence (DNA): TGCGCCAGCAGCTTGGGAACACGGCTAAATCAGCCCCAGCATTTT. It codes for CASSLGTRLNQPQHF.

The chain uses TRBV5-4 and TRBJ1-5; unclear D gene. CDR1 SGHNT and CDR2 YYREEE come from the germline V gene (reference sequence). The CDR3 covers 13 residues. V gave up 4 bases and J gave up 7 bases, with 12 bases separating them. In DNA form, the CDR3 reads TGTGCCAGCAGCCCTGACATTGGACAGCCCCAGCATTTT. Its translation: CASSPDIGQPQHF.

The rearrangement uses TRBV20-1 and TRBJ1-2; D ambiguous. The V end lost 8 bases, the J end lost 7 bases, and 5 bases lay between the germline ends. Per the germline V gene, CDR1 is DFQATT and CDR2 is SNEGSKA (reference sequence). The CDR3 has 8 residues. The CDR3 region is CSPRGYTF. In DNA, the CDR3 is TGCAGTCCCCGTGGCTACACCTTC.

The chain is built from TRBV30 and TRBJ2-1; D unclear. The CDR3 loop spans 15 amino acids. CDR1 GTSNPN and CDR2 SVGIG come from the germline V gene (reference sequence). Trimming removed 0 bases from V and 0 bases from J, with 9 bases in between. This CDR3 is CAWSVESVSYNEQFF. The CDR3, as DNA: TGTGCCTGGAGTGTAGAGAGCGTCTCCTACAATGAGCAGTTCTTC.

This chain uses TRBV6-6 with TRBJ2-3; no firm D call. The V gene's germline CDR1 is MNHNY and CDR2 SVGAGI (reference sequence). CDR3 size: 12 residues. The V end was cut by 7 bases, the J end by 5 bases, with 10 bases between. Here the CDR3 reads CASTPKEDTQYF. CDR3 nucleotides: TGTGCCAGCACCCCCAAGGAAGATACGCAGTATTTT.

This clone was detected once. The rearrangement uses TRBV7-2 and TRBJ2-3; D is unclear. The CDR3 length is 15 residues. V lost 1 base, J lost 5 bases, and 13 bases lay in between. CDR1 and CDR2 (germline): SGHTA, FQGNSA. The CDR3 spells CASSLETWTRDTQYF. The CDR3 DNA sequence: TGTGCCAGCAGCTTAGAAACTTGGACGAGAGATACGCAGTATTTT. The full variable domain, in which reference TRBV7-2 and TRBJ2-3 provide the parts outside the CDR3, is GAGVSQSPSNKVTEKGKDVELRCDPISGHTALYWYRQSLGQGLEFLIYFQGNSAPDKSGLPSDRFSAERTGGSVSTLTIQRTQQEDSAVYLCASSLETWTRDTQYFGPGTRLTVL.

The chain combines TRBV6-6 with TRBJ2-3, with D unresolved. V lost 7 bases and J lost 2, with 4 bases in between. CDR3 length equals 11 residues. Germline lookup yields CDR1 MNHNY and CDR2 SVGAGI (reference sequence). In nucleotides, the CDR3 is TGTGCCAGCACCTACACAGATACGCAGTATTTT. This sequence encodes CASTYTDTQYF.

A note on this clone: The junction differs from germline at one of its ends, possibly a read error. The chain combines TRBV19 with TRBJ1-2; TRBD1 agrees at 8 bases. This CDR3 has 14 residues. Germline V gives CDR1 LNHDA, CDR2 SQIVND (reference sequence). CDR3 in amino acids: CASTPDRVPYGCTF. CDR3 nucleotide sequence: TGTGCCAGTACCCCGGACAGGGTCCCTTATGGCTGCACCTTC.

V and J are TRBV28 and TRBJ2-1; 8 bases are shared with TRBD1. V was pared by 3 bases and J by 8 bases, with 9 bases of the junction left unmatched. Per germline, CDR1 MDHEN and CDR2 SYDVKM. The CDR3 extends over 15 amino acids. CDR3: CASSFPRTGSDEQFF. CDR3 nucleotides: TGTGCCAGCAGTTTCCCGAGGACAGGGTCCGATGAGCAGTTCTTC. The full variable domain, with the rest looked up from reference TRBV28 and TRBJ2-1, is DVKVTQSSRYLVKRTGEKVFLECVQDMDHENMFWYRQDPGLGLRLIYFSYDVKMKEKGDIPEGYSVSREKKERFSLILESASTNQTSMYLCASSFPRTGSDEQFFGPGTRLTVL.

The genes are TRBV27 and TRBJ1-3; D call uncertain. The CDR3 runs 14 residues. Per germline, CDR1 MNHEY and CDR2 SMNVEV (reference sequence). The V end lost 5 bases, the J end lost 2 bases, and 10 bases lay between the germline ends. CDR3 protein: CASSPTVPGNTIYF. CDR3 nucleotide sequence: TGTGCCAGCAGTCCGACCGTTCCTGGAAACACCATATATTTT.

V is TRBV5-4 and J is TRBJ2-1, with 9 bases identical to TRBD2. Germline values: CDR1 SGHNT, CDR2 YYREEE (reference sequence). The J segment lost 5 bases and the V segment lost 2 bases, leaving 2 bases of the junction unmatched. The CDR3 spans 14 residues. The CDR3, as DNA: TGTGCCAGCAGCTTTAGCGGGAGCAACAATGAGCAGTTCTTC. Protein product: CASSFSGSNNEQFF.

This chain links TRBV2 with TRBJ2-2, with D maybe TRBD2 (5 bases). The CDR3 spans 14 residues. Trimming removed 4 bases from V and 8 bases from J, with 14 bases in between. The germline V gene encodes CDR1 SNHLY and CDR2 FYNNEI. The CDR3 region has the DNA TGTGCCAGCAGTGCTCAACTAGAAGGTGGGGAGCTGTTTTTT. Translating gives CASSAQLEGGELFF.

This chain uses TRBV2 with TRBJ1-1; 7 bases are shared with TRBD1. J lost 3 bases, V lost 8 bases, and 6 bases had no gene match. The CDR3 extends over 13 amino acids. Looked up from germline, CDR1 is SNHLY and CDR2 is FYNNEI. The CDR3 region is CASSTGEDTEAFF. The CDR3 region has the DNA TGTGCCAGCTCTACAGGGGAAGACACTGAAGCTTTCTTT.

The chain recombines TRBV19 with TRBJ1-5; D gene unclear. Germline CDR1 and CDR2: LNHDA and SQIVND (reference sequence). Trimming stripped 3 bases from V and 2 bases from J, with 14 bases between. This CDR3 is 16 amino acids long. CDR3 region: CASSIGRYLGNQPQHF. The DNA of the CDR3 is TGTGCCAGTAGTATCGGGAGGTATCTGGGCAATCAGCCCCAGCATTTT.

V is TRBV9 and J is TRBJ1-4; the D gene is possibly TRBD1 (5 bases). The V gene lost 0 bases and the J gene lost 7 bases, with 19 bases spanning the gap. The germline V gene encodes CDR1 SGDLS and CDR2 YYNGEE. The CDR3 loop spans 17 amino acids. This CDR3 is CASSVDPRGPRGEKLFF. For the CDR3, the DNA is TGTGCCAGCAGCGTAGATCCCCGGGGCCCTAGAGGTGAAAAACTGTTTTTT.

The genes are TRBV9 and TRBJ2-3; a weak D match, TRBD2 (6 bases). The CDR3 loop spans 15 amino acids. The V gene's germline CDR1 is SGDLS and CDR2 YYNGEE. Deletions cut 2 bases from V and 0 bases from J, with 10 bases between. The CDR3 bases are TGTGCCAGCAGCGTTCTAGCGACTAGCACAGATACGCAGTATTTT. Translation: CASSVLATSTDTQYF.

The chain joins TRBV7-2 to TRBJ2-5, with D possibly being TRBD1 (7 bases). Germline V CDR1 and CDR2: SGHTA, FQGNSA. The CDR3 contains 14 residues. V gave up 5 bases and J gave up 5 bases, with 15 bases separating them. The CDR3 loop reads CASSPQGGMETQYF. CDR3 bases: TGTGCCAGCAGCCCCCAGGGGGGAATGGAGACCCAGTACTTC. Full variable domain (outside the CDR3, taken from reference TRBV7-2 and TRBJ2-5): GAGVSQSPSNKVTEKGKDVELRCDPISGHTALYWYRQSLGQGLEFLIYFQGNSAPDKSGLPSDRFSAERTGGSVSTLTIQRTQQEDSAVYLCASSPQGGMETQYFGPGTRLLVL.

The chain has TRBV30 and TRBJ2-1; TRBD2 might be the D (6 bases). CDR3 size: 14 residues. V lost 5 bases to trimming and J lost 0 bases, with 11 bases between them. The germline V gene has CDR1 GTSNPN and CDR2 SVGIG (reference sequence). CDR3 nucleotides: TGTGCCTGGGATAGCGGAGTCTCCTACAATGAGCAGTTCTTC. This encodes CAWDSGVSYNEQFF.

The V and J genes are TRBV28 and TRBJ1-2; TRBD1 matches 7 bases. In germline, CDR1 is MDHEN, CDR2 SYDVKM. The CDR3 loop spans 14 amino acids. V gave up 6 bases and J gave up 8 bases; unmatched junction bases: 12. As DNA, the CDR3 is TGTGCCAGCAGCTTGGAGGGGGCCCTGTGGGGCTACACCTTC. The encoded protein is CASSLEGALWGYTF.

This sequence joins TRBV28 and TRBJ2-7; 9 bases line up with TRBD2. Germline V gives CDR1 MDHEN, CDR2 SYDVKM. This CDR3 region has 14 residues. V gave up 5 bases and J gave up 7 bases; unmatched junction bases: 9. The CDR3: CASSLSRREGEQYF. CDR3 DNA: TGTGCCAGCAGTCTCAGCCGGCGGGAGGGGGAGCAGTACTTC.

The chain uses TRBV7-2 and TRBJ1-1, with 7 bases lining up with TRBD1. V was pared by 5 bases and J by 8 bases, with 5 bases of the junction left unmatched. This CDR3 comprises 12 residues. Germline-derived CDR1 and CDR2 are SGHTA and FQGNSA. The chain's CDR3 is CASSQGQSEAFF. CDR3 DNA: TGTGCCAGCAGCCAGGGACAGAGCGAAGCTTTCTTT. The full variable domain, with the rest looked up from reference TRBV7-2 and TRBJ1-1, is GAGVSQSPSNKVTEKGKDVELRCDPISGHTALYWYRQSLGQGLEFLIYFQGNSAPDKSGLPSDRFSAERTGGSVSTLTIQRTQQEDSAVYLCASSQGQSEAFFGQGTRLTVV.